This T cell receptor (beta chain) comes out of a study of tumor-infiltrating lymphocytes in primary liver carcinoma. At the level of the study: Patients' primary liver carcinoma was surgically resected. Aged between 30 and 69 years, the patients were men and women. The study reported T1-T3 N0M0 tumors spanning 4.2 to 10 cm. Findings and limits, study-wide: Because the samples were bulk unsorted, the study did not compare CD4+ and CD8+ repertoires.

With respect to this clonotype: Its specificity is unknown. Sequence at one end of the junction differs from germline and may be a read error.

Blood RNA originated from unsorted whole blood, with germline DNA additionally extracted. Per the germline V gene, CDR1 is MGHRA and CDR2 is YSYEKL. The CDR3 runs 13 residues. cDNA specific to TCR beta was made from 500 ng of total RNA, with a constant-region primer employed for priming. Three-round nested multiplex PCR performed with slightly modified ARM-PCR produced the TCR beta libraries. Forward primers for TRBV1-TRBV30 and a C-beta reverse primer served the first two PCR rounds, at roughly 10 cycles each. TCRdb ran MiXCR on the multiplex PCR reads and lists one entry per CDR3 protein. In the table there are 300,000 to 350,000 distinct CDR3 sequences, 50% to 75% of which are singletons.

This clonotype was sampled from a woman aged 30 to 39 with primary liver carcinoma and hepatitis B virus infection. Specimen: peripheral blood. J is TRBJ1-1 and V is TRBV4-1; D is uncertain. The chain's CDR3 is CASNQGGSTEAFF. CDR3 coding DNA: TGCGCCAGCAACCAAGGAGGTTCCACTGAAGCTTTCTTT.